A selection of T cell receptor beta chains follows, all from one sample in a study of monozygotic twins with inflammatory bowel disease. TCRdb reprocessed the 5' RACE reads, with one entry per CDR3 protein and no DNA. In all, the sample yields 330,000 or so distinct CDR3 sequences. The sample comprised blood. The origin of the receptors is a human donor with ulcerative colitis or Crohn's disease, or a healthy co-twin of an affected twin (not recorded which). Each CDR3 is given with its conserved first and last residue. Each record gives: J gene, V gene, CDR3 protein.

j_call: TRBJ1-4
v_call: TRBV19
cdr3_aa: CASSIRARGTNEKLFF

j_call: TRBJ2-3
v_call: TRBV7-6
cdr3_aa: CASSSKLPGQGWTDTQYF

j_call: TRBJ2-7
v_call: TRBV11-2
cdr3_aa: CASSSSPGDRGSYEQYF

j_call: TRBJ2-7
v_call: TRBV12-3/TRBV12-4
cdr3_aa: CASSLANTRGSDEQYF

j_call: TRBJ1-5
v_call: TRBV28
cdr3_aa: CASSRVTGQRHPQHF

j_call: TRBJ2-3
v_call: TRBV7-2
cdr3_aa: CASSRRGGAGQDTQYF

j_call: TRBJ2-1
v_call: TRBV10-2
cdr3_aa: CASREGQGAYNEQFF

j_call: TRBJ1-1
v_call: TRBV13
cdr3_aa: CASSLGHSSRSEAFF

j_call: TRBJ1-3
v_call: TRBV5-1
cdr3_aa: CASSRTLGQANTIYF

j_call: TRBJ2-3
v_call: TRBV6-1
cdr3_aa: CASSPRGKNTDTQYF

j_call: TRBJ2-5
v_call: TRBV7-3
cdr3_aa: CASSAEGQETQYF

j_call: TRBJ2-4
v_call: TRBV27
cdr3_aa: CASSPTTTNTGAKNIQYF

j_call: TRBJ2-6
v_call: TRBV12-3/TRBV12-4
cdr3_aa: CASSSGFSGANVLTF

j_call: TRBJ2-1
v_call: TRBV2
cdr3_aa: CASRAGTSGSRQFF

j_call: TRBJ2-1
v_call: TRBV4-2
cdr3_aa: CASSQDGPGVLNEQFF

j_call: TRBJ1-2
v_call: TRBV5-1
cdr3_aa: CASSLEVGDRPNYGYTF

j_call: TRBJ1-6
v_call: TRBV11-1
cdr3_aa: CASSLKGQGRNSPLHF

j_call: TRBJ2-7
v_call: TRBV10-1
cdr3_aa: CASSPTRQGWEQYF

j_call: TRBJ2-1
v_call: TRBV6-2/TRBV6-3
cdr3_aa: CASRPAGLSYNEQFF

j_call: TRBJ2-1
v_call: TRBV20-1
cdr3_aa: CSARDPGQGVNEQFF

j_call: TRBJ2-1
v_call: TRBV27
cdr3_aa: CASSQTSESYNEQFF

j_call: TRBJ1-1
v_call: TRBV30
cdr3_aa: CAGSRGNTEAFF

j_call: TRBJ2-1
v_call: TRBV3-1
cdr3_aa: CASSTGGANEQFF